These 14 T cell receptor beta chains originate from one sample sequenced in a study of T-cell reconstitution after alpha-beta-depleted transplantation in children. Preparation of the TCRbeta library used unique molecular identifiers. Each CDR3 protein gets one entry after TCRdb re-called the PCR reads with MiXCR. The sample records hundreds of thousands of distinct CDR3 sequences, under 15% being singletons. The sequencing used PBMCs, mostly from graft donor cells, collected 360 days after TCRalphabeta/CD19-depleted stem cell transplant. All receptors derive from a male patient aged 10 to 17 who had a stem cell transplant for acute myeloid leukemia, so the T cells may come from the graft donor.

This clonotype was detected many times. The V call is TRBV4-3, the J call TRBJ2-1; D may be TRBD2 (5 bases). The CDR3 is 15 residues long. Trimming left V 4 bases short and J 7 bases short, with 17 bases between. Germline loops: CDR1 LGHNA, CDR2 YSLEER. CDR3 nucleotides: TGCGCCAGCAGCCCCCGGAGCGGCGTGGGAAATGAGCAGTTCTTC. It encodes CASSPRSGVGNEQFF.

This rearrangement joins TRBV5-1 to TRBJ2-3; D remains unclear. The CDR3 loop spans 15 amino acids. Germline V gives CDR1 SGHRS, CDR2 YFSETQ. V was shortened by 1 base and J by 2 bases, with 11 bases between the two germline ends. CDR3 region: CASSLFPGFTDTQYF. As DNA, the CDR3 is TGCGCCAGCAGCTTGTTTCCAGGATTCACAGATACGCAGTATTTT.

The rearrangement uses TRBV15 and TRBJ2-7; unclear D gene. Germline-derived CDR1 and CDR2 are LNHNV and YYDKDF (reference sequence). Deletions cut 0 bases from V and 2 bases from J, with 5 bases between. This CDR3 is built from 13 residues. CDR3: CATSRDGAYEQYF. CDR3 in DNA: TGTGCCACCAGCAGAGATGGCGCCTACGAGCAGTACTTC.

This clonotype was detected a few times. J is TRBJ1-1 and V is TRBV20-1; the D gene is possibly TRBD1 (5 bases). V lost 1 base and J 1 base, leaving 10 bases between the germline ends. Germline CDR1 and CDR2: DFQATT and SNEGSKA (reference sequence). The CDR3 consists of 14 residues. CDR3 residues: CSARVGGRNTEAFF. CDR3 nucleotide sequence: TGCAGTGCTAGAGTTGGGGGGAGGAACACTGAAGCTTTCTTT.

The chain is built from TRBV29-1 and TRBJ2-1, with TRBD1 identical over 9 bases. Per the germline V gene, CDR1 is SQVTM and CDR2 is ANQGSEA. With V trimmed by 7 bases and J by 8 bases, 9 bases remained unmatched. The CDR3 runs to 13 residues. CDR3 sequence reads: CSADRGFNYEQFF. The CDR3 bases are TGCAGCGCCGACAGGGGGTTCAACTATGAGCAGTTCTTC.

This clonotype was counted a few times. The CDR3 loop is CASSPARRAYRGFF. The CDR3 region has the DNA TGTGCCAGCAGCCCCGCTAGACGGGCCTACCGGGGGTTCTTC. The rearrangement joins TRBV6-1 to TRBJ2-1; perhaps TRBD2 as D (5 bases). CDR3 size: 14 residues. Trimming left V 6 bases short and J 15 bases short, with 24 bases between. Germline assignment: CDR1 MNHNS and CDR2 SASEGT.

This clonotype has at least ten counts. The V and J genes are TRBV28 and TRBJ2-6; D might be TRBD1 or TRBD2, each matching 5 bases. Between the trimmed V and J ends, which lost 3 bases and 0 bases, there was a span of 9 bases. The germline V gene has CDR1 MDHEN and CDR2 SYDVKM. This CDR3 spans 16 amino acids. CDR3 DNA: TGTGCCAGCAGTTTGGGGGTTTTCTCTGGGGCCAACGTCCTGACTTTC. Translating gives CASSLGVFSGANVLTF.

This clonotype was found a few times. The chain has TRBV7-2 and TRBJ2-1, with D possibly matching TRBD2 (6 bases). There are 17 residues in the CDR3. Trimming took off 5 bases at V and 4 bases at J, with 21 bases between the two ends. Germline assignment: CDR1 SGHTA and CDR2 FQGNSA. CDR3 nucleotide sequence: TGTGCCAGCAGCCCCAAACCCAGGACTACAGTTTACAATGAGCAGTTCTTC. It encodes CASSPKPRTTVYNEQFF.

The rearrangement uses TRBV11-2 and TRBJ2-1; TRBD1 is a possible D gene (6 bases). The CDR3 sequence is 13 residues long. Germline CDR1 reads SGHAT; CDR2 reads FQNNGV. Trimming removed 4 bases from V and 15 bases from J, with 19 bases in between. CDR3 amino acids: CASSYVPGQPPFF. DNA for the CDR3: TGTGCCAGCAGCTACGTCCCGGGACAACCGCCGTTCTTC.

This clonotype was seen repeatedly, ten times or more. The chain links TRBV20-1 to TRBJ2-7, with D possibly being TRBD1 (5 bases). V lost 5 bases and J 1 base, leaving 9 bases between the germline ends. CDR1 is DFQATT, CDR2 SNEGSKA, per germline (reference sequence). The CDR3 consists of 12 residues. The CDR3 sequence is CSASQESYEQYF. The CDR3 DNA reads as TGCAGTGCTTCACAGGAGTCCTACGAGCAGTACTTC.

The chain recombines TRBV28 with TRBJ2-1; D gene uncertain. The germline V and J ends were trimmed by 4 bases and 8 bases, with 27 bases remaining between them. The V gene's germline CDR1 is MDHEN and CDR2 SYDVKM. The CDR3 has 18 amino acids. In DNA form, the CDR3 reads TGTGCCAGCAGTTCCTCTTTCCCCATGACGGCCGAGAGCGATGAGCAGTTCTTC. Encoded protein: CASSSSFPMTAESDEQFF.

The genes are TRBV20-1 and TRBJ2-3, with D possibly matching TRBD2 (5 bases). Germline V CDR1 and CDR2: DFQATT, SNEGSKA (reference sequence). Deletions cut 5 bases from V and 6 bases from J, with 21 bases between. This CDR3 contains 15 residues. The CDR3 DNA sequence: TGCAGTGCTGTCCCTGAAGCGGACCCGCGGGATACGCAGTATTTT. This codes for CSAVPEADPRDTQYF.

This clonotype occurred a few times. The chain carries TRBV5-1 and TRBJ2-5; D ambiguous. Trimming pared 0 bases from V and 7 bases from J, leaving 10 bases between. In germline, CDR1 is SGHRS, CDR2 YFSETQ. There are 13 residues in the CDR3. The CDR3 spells CASSLDPPGTQYF. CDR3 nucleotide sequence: TGCGCCAGCAGCTTGGACCCCCCAGGGACCCAGTACTTC.

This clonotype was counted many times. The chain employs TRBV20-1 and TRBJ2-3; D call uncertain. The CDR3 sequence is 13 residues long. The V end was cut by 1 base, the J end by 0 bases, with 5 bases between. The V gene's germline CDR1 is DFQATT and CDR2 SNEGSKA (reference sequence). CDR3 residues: CSARGASTDTQYF. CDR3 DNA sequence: TGCAGTGCTAGAGGAGCTAGCACAGATACGCAGTATTTT.